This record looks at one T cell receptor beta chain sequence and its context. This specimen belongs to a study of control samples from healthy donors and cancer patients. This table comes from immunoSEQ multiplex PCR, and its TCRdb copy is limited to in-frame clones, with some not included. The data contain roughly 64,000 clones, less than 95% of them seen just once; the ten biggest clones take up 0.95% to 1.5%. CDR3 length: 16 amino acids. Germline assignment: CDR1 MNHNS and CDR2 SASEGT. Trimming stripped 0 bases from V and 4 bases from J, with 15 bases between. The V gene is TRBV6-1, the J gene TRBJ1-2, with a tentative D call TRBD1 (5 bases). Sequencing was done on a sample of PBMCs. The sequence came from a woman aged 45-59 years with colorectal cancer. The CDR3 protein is CASSEASGGAGYGYTF. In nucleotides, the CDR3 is TGTGCCAGCAGTGAAGCGTCGGGTGGGGCAGGCTATGGCTACACCTTC.